This TCR beta chain emerged from a study of cytomegalovirus exposure and HLA in healthy donors. This CDR3 spans 11 amino acids. The V gene lost 2 bases and the J gene lost 5 bases, with 3 bases spanning the gap. CDR1 is SGHTA, CDR2 FQGNSA, per germline. Amplification used 60 Vbeta primers and 13 Jbeta primers. Repertoires were generated with immunoSEQ multiplex PCR, while TCRdb's copy carries only in-frame clones and drops some. The table has about 100,000 clones, around 80% seen once. As to this clone: Its antigen is unidentified.

Study findings and constraints: In a later analysis, compared with equally common non-associated chains, HLA-associated beta chains were more expanded. Information on immune exposure was restricted to one variable (CMV serostatus).

The receptor comes from a female donor in good health and CMV-seropositive. Sequencing was done on a sample of PBMCs. The chain has TRBV7-2 and TRBJ1-2, with D uncertain. CDR3 residues: CASSLQYGYTF. In DNA form, the CDR3 reads TGTGCCAGCAGCTTACAGTATGGCTACACCTTC.